Listed below are T cell receptor beta chains from one sample, sequenced in a study of blood T cells in healthy people across ages. Each CDR3 protein gets one entry after TCRdb re-called the 5' RACE reads with MiXCR. This table holds some 900,000 distinct CDR3 sequences, about 48% found once. Input material: blood. Receptors originate from a man aged 30 to 39 in good health. Each CDR3 is given with its conserved first and last residue. The D gene is left open where the match is weak. Clone size is given for some rows only: seen once, a few or many times, or a class if the clone is expanded.

v_call: TRBV18
d_call: TRBD1
j_call: TRBJ1-2
clone_size: NA
cdr3_aa: CASSPAPGQDYGYTF

v_call: TRBV18
d_call: TRBD2
j_call: TRBJ2-7
clone_size: few
cdr3_aa: CASSPRLAGGQRTYEQYF

v_call: TRBV3-1
d_call: NA
j_call: TRBJ1-1
clone_size: NA
cdr3_aa: CASSQLQGNTEAFF

v_call: TRBV20-1
d_call: TRBD2
j_call: TRBJ2-3
clone_size: NA
cdr3_aa: CSAQGTSGGVSTDTQYF

v_call: TRBV4-3
d_call: TRBD2
j_call: TRBJ2-1
clone_size: NA
cdr3_aa: CASSQTGTSSYNEQFF

v_call: TRBV28
d_call: TRBD1
j_call: TRBJ1-2
clone_size: few
cdr3_aa: CASSAQTGSDYGYTF

v_call: TRBV30
d_call: NA
j_call: NA
clone_size: NA
cdr3_aa: CAWSVRGGYEQYF

v_call: TRBV6-5
d_call: TRBD2
j_call: TRBJ2-3
clone_size: NA
cdr3_aa: CASSYTHLAGSTDTQYF

v_call: TRBV12-3/TRBV12-4
d_call: NA
j_call: NA
clone_size: NA
cdr3_aa: CASSFSQGLGSSYNEQYF

v_call: TRBV29-1
d_call: TRBD1
j_call: TRBJ2-1
clone_size: few
cdr3_aa: CSARDRGYNEQFF

v_call: TRBV11-2
d_call: NA
j_call: TRBJ1-2
clone_size: NA
cdr3_aa: CASSLADFGGYTF

v_call: TRBV3-1
d_call: TRBD1
j_call: TRBJ2-7
clone_size: NA
cdr3_aa: CARDRAAYEQYF

v_call: TRBV30
d_call: NA
j_call: TRBJ2-3
clone_size: few
cdr3_aa: CAWSPRAFTDTQYF